These 5 T cell receptor beta chains came from one sample sequenced in a study of identifying expanded T cells in peripheral blood. Using immunoSEQ multiplex PCR, the repertoire was profiled, and TCRdb retains in-frame clones only, with some absent. Seen here are some 81,000 clones, 84% observed once, and the top ten hold around 18%. The sample taken for sequencing was blood. The receptors originated from a person aged 18 to 75 in good health.

The chain carries TRBV6-1 and TRBJ1-2; 8 bases align to TRBD1. J gave up 1 base and V 6 bases, and 4 bases lay outside the gene matches. This CDR3 is built from 14 residues. The germline V gene encodes CDR1 MNHNS and CDR2 SASEGT. CDR3 nucleotide sequence: TGTGCCAGCAGACGGACAGGGCTTAACTATGGCTACACCTTC. Protein: CASRRTGLNYGYTF.

The genes are TRBV30 and TRBJ2-7; D is unresolved. Germline V gene lookup returns CDR1 GTSNPN and CDR2 SVGIG (reference sequence). The CDR3 covers 11 residues. The V end was cut by 1 base, the J end by 5 bases, with 6 bases between. CDR3 bases: TGTGCCTGGAGTGCGGTAAACGAGCAGTACTTC. Its translation is CAWSAVNEQYF. The whole variable domain, remainder taken from reference TRBV30 and TRBJ2-7, is SQTIHQWPATLVQPVGSPLSLECTVEGTSNPNLYWYRQAAGRGLQLLFYSVGIGQISSEVPQNLSASRPQDRQFILSSKKLLLSDSGFYLCAWSAVNEQYFGPGTRLTVT.

The V and J genes are TRBV6-6 and TRBJ2-5; the D is unclear. Trimming took 10 bases from V and 7 from J, leaving 25 bases between them. CDR3 length equals 15 residues. CDR1 and CDR2 (germline): MNHNY, SVGAGI (reference sequence). CDR3: CATDPPSGNLGTQYF. CDR3 in DNA: TGTGCCACCGATCCGCCGAGTGGAAACCTTGGGACCCAGTACTTC.

V is TRBV21-1 and J is TRBJ1-5; the D call in the table, TRBD1, was not verified against the DNA. TRBV21-1 is tagged as a pseudogene. This CDR3 comprises 21 residues. The CDR3 DNA is TGTGCCAGCAGCAATTTTCCCGACAGGATCCCTTATATGGAAGGCAATCAGCCCCAGCATTTT. This sequence encodes CASSNFPDRIPYMEGNQPQHF.

CDR3 protein: CASSYLGPDGYTF. CDR3 DNA sequence: TGTGCCAGCAGTTACTTGGGCCCCGATGGCTACACCTTC. The chain uses TRBV6-5 and TRBJ1-2; D is ambiguous. The CDR3 totals 13 residues. The V end was cut by 1 base, the J end by 6 bases, with 9 bases between. Germline values: CDR1 MNHEY, CDR2 SVGAGI.